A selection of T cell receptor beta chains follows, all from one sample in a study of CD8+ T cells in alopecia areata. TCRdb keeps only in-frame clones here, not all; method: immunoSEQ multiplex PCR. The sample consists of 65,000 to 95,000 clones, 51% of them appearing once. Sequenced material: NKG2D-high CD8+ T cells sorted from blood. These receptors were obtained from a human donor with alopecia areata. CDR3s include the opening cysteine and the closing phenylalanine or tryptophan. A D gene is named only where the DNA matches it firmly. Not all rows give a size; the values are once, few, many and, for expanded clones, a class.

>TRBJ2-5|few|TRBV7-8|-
TGTGCCAGCAGCTTTAGATACCAAGAGACCCAGTACTTC
CASSFRYQETQYF
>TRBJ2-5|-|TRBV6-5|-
TGTGCCAGCAGTTACGGCGAGCCTTTGTACCAAGAGACCCAGTACTTC
CASSYGEPLYQETQYF
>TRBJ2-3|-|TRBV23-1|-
TGCGCCGAAAGGGATACGCAGTATTTT
CAERDTQYF
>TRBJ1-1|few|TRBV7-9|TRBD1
TGTGCCAGCAGTTCCGGACAGGAGCTCACTGAAGCTTTCTTT
CASSSGQELTEAFF
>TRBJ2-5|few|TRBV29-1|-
TGCAGCGTCAACTCGAGGCAGGGCGAAGAGACCCAGTACTTC
CSVNSRQGEETQYF
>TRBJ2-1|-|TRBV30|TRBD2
TGTGCCTGGAGTCCCAACGGACTAGCTTCCTACAATGAGCAGTTCTTC
CAWSPNGLASYNEQFF
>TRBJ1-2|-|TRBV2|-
TGTGCCAGCACTCGGACACCCGGTGGCTACACCTTC
CASTRTPGGYTF
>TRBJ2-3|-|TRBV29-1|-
TGCAGCGTCTACCTAGACTGGCATCTCGCAGATACGCAGTATTTT
CSVYLDWHLADTQYF
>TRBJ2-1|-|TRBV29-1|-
TGCAGCGTTGATGAGCAGTTCTTC
CSVDEQFF
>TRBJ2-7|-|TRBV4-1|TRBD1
TGCGCCAGCAGCCAAGATACCGGGACAGTCTACGAGCAGTACTTC
CASSQDTGTVYEQYF
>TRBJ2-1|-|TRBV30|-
TGTGCCTGGAGTGGCCAGGGTAAATCCTCCTACAATGAGCAGTTCTTC
CAWSGQGKSSYNEQFF
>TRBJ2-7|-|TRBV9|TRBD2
TGTGCCAGCAACCTGGGGACTAGCGACTACGAGCAGTACTTC
CASNLGTSDYEQYF
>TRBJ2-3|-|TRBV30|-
TGTGCCTGGAGTGTATACCAAGCTGGCACAGATACGCAGTATTTT
CAWSVYQAGTDTQYF
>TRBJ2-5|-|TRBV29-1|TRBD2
TGCAGCGTTGTTAGCGGGAACTTCCAAGAGACCCAGTACTTC
CSVVSGNFQETQYF
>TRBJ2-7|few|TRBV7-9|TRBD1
TGTGCCAGCAGCTCACTACCCCCGGGACAGCCCTACGAGCAGTACTTC
CASSSLPPGQPYEQYF
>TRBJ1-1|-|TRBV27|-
TGTGCCAGCAGTAACGAGGGCACTGAAGCTTTCTTT
CASSNEGTEAFF
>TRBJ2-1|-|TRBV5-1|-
TGCGCCAGCAGCTTATACAATGAGCAGTTCTTC
CASSLYNEQFF
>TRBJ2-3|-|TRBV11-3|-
TGTGCCAGCAGCTCCTGGGTGCAGGGCGACACAGATACGCAGTATTTT
CASSSWVQGDTDTQYF
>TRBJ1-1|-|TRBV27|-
TGTGCCAGCAGTCCACGACTGGGGGAAGCTTTCTTT
CASSPRLGEAFF
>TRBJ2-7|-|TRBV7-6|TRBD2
TGTGCCAGCAGCTTCTTAGCGGGGGGTTACGAGCAGTACTTC
CASSFLAGGYEQYF
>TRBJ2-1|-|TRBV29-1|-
TGCAGCGTTGAAAAGGGCTACAATGAGCAGTTCTTC
CSVEKGYNEQFF
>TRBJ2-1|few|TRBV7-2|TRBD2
TGTGCCAGCACCCCGGGGGGGTGGGGTGATGAGCAGTTCTTC
CASTPGGWGDEQFF
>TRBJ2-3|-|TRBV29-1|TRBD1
TGCAGCGTTGTACAGGGGGCGGCAGATACGCAGTATTTT
CSVVQGAADTQYF
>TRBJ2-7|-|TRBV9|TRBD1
TGTGCCAGCAGCGTGGGGACAGTCTCCGAGCAGTACTTC
CASSVGTVSEQYF
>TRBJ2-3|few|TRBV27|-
TGTGCCAGCAGTTTAGTCAGGGAAGGGGTAGATACGCAGTATTTT
CASSLVREGVDTQYF
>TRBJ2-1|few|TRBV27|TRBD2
TGTGCCAGCAGTTCCGGGACTAGCGGGAGGTACCTCTCCTACAATGAGCAGTTCTTC
CASSSGTSGRYLSYNEQFF